This entry lists 30 T cell receptor beta chains sequenced from one sample in a study of blood T cell repertoires in COVID-19. Method: immunoSEQ multiplex PCR; TCRdb's copy keeps in-frame clones and lacks some. The sample includes some 260,000 clones, roughly 80% of them seen just once. Input material: peripheral blood. The receptors were gathered from a woman older than 75 with active or convalescent COVID-19.

V is TRBV5-1 and J is TRBJ1-2; 7 nucleotides align to TRBD1. In germline, CDR1 is SGHRS, CDR2 YFSETQ. The CDR3 has 15 residues. The ends lost 0 bases at V and 5 bases at J; junction bases unmatched: 7. The CDR3 DNA reads TGCGCCAGCAGCTTGGGACAGGGATCTTCATATGGCTACACCTTC. It codes for CASSLGQGSSYGYTF.

A few counts support this clone. The chain combines TRBV7-7 with TRBJ2-1; no firm D call. This CDR3 contains 13 residues. The germline gives CDR1 SSHAT, CDR2 FNYEAQ (reference sequence). Trimming cost V 1 base and J 5 bases, with 6 bases left between them. The DNA of the CDR3 is TGTGCCAGCAGCTTAGGAACAGACAATGAGCAGTTCTTC. Encoded protein: CASSLGTDNEQFF.

The chain combines TRBV28 with TRBJ1-1; 8 nucleotides match TRBD1. The CDR3 is 15 amino acids. Per the germline V gene, CDR1 is MDHEN and CDR2 is SYDVKM. V was pared by 6 bases and J by 4 bases, with 10 bases of the junction left unmatched. The CDR3 here is CASSLPTGGVTEAFF. Here the CDR3 DNA reads TGTGCCAGCAGCCTACCCACAGGGGGGGTCACTGAAGCTTTCTTT.

The chain combines TRBV10-3 with TRBJ2-7, with 8 bases that match TRBD2. Germline CDR1 reads ENHRY; CDR2 reads SYGVKD. With V trimmed by 10 bases and J by 0 bases, 11 bases remained unmatched. The CDR3 is 15 amino acids. For the CDR3, the DNA is TGTGCCACCGGGGGGGGGACGGAAAACTCCTACGAGCAGTACTTC. Amino acid sequence: CATGGGTENSYEQYF.

CDR3 nucleotides: TGTGCCAGCAGCTTCCCGAGTGCACGGAACACTGAAGCTTTCTTT. This encodes CASSFPSARNTEAFF. The rearrangement links TRBV7-9 to TRBJ1-1; D is undetermined. The V gene lost 3 bases and the J gene lost 1 base, with 12 bases spanning the gap. The CDR3 runs 15 residues. Germline values: CDR1 SEHNR, CDR2 FQNEAQ (reference sequence).

J is TRBJ1-5 and V is TRBV7-8; TRBD1 aligns across 9 bases. The germline V gene has CDR1 SGHVS and CDR2 FQNEAQ. The ends lost 5 bases at V and 0 bases at J; junction bases unmatched: 8. The CDR3 length is 17 residues. Here the CDR3 DNA reads TGTGCCAGCAGCCGGGACAGGGACCTTTTTAGCAATCAGCCCCAGCATTTT. This codes for CASSRDRDLFSNQPQHF.

CDR3 bases: TGTGCCAGCAGCCCCAGGGGGGATAATTCACCCCTCCACTTT. Its translation is CASSPRGDNSPLHF. The chain couples TRBV13 to TRBJ1-6; 7 nucleotides match TRBD1. Germline V lookup: CDR1 PRHDT, CDR2 FYEKMQ (reference sequence). V shed 5 bases, J shed 5 bases, and the junction held 3 bases outside the gene matches. This CDR3 contains 14 residues. The complete variable domain, with remaining parts taken from reference TRBV13 and TRBJ1-6, reads AAGVIQSPRHLIKEKRETATLKCYPIPRHDTVYWYQQGPGQDPQFLISFYEKMQSDKGSIPDRFSAQQFSDYHSELNMSSLELGDSALYFCASSPRGDNSPLHFGNGTRLTVT.

This sequence joins TRBV28 and TRBJ1-2; 7 bases fit TRBD1. V trimming: 6 bases; J trimming: 4 bases; junction bases outside the gene matches: 5. Germline values: CDR1 MDHEN, CDR2 SYDVKM. The CDR3 is made up of 13 amino acids. In DNA form, the CDR3 reads TGTGCCAGCAGACAGGGGCCTGGCTATGGCTACACCTTC. Translated, it gives CASRQGPGYGYTF.

The CDR3 region has the DNA TGTGCCACCAGCAGAGAGGAGGGCGGCTGGGGCAATCAGCCCCAGCATTTT. This translates into CATSREEGGWGNQPQHF. V and J are TRBV15 and TRBJ1-5; D is undetermined. Germline-derived CDR1 and CDR2 are LNHNV and YYDKDF (reference sequence). With 0 bases removed from V and 2 bases from J, the gap between germline ends came to 14 bases. The CDR3 runs to 17 residues.

This clone was seen more than once but under ten times. The same CDR3 arises from other DNA sequences in this sample as well. The V call is TRBV5-1, the J call TRBJ1-4; tentative D call: TRBD1 (5 bases). The CDR3 extends over 14 amino acids. The germline V gene has CDR1 SGHRS and CDR2 YFSETQ. Trimming removed 0 bases from V and 7 bases from J, with 10 bases in between. CDR3 residues: CASSLGQGGEKLFF. DNA of the CDR3: TGCGCCAGCAGCTTGGGGCAGGGAGGTGAAAAACTGTTTTTT.

V is TRBV9 and J is TRBJ1-2, with a weak D call TRBD1 (5 bases). Germline V gives CDR1 SGDLS, CDR2 YYNGEE. This CDR3 region has 15 residues. V was clipped by 0 bases and J by 0 bases, with 9 bases between them. The CDR3 region is CASSVGTKTNYGYTF. CDR3 in DNA: TGTGCCAGCAGCGTAGGGACAAAAACTAACTATGGCTACACCTTC.

CDR3 nucleotide sequence: TGTGCCAGCAGCTTCACAGGGATCTATGGCTACACCTTC. Protein sequence: CASSFTGIYGYTF. The chain has TRBV7-9 and TRBJ1-2, with a weak D call TRBD1 (6 bases). This CDR3 has 13 residues. CDR1 is SEHNR, CDR2 FQNEAQ, per germline (reference sequence). Trimming took 3 bases from V and 4 from J, leaving 9 bases between them.

J is TRBJ2-1 and V is TRBV28, with D possibly matching TRBD2 (5 bases). The CDR3 consists of 15 residues. Trimming removed 3 bases from V and 6 bases from J, with 15 bases in between. CDR1 MDHEN and CDR2 SYDVKM come from the germline V gene. CDR3 nucleotides: TGTGCCAGCAGTTTCGAAGGTTTGCGGGCCAATGAGCAGTTCTTC. It is translated as CASSFEGLRANEQFF. Full variable domain (missing parts from reference TRBV28 and TRBJ2-1): DVKVTQSSRYLVKRTGEKVFLECVQDMDHENMFWYRQDPGLGLRLIYFSYDVKMKEKGDIPEGYSVSREKKERFSLILESASTNQTSMYLCASSFEGLRANEQFFGPGTRLTVL.

Note on this clone: Other DNA sequences of this sample code for an identical CDR3. The chain is built from TRBV3-1 (or the pseudogene TRBV3-2) and TRBJ1-1; 8 bases align to TRBD1. The trim removed 4 bases at V and 1 base at J, leaving 2 bases unmatched. The CDR3 sequence is 14 residues long. Germline loops: CDR1 LGHDT, CDR2 YNNKEL (reference sequence). CDR3: CASSLGQGNTEAFF. The CDR3 DNA is TGTGCCAGCAGCCTTGGACAGGGGAACACTGAAGCTTTCTTT.

DNA of the CDR3: TGTGCCAGCACCCGATGGGACACCTCCTACGAGCAGTACTTC. This encodes CASTRWDTSYEQYF. The chain uses TRBV6-5 and TRBJ2-7; tentatively, D is TRBD1 (6 bases). CDR3 length: 14 residues. Germline V gene data show CDR1 as MNHEY and CDR2 as SVGAGI. The V and J ends lost 7 bases and 0 bases respectively, with 13 bases between them.

This rearrangement joins TRBV28 to TRBJ2-7, with D possibly matching TRBD1 (7 bases). This CDR3 contains 14 residues. Trimming took off 7 bases at V and 2 bases at J, with 15 bases between the two ends. Germline V gives CDR1 MDHEN, CDR2 SYDVKM. CDR3 DNA sequence: TGTGCCAGCACCCCCGGGGGACAGACCTACGAGCAGTACTTC. Its protein is CASTPGGQTYEQYF.

The chain links TRBV28 to TRBJ1-2; TRBD1 is a possible D gene (5 bases). The CDR3 consists of 17 residues. Trimming took off 8 bases at V and 4 bases at J, with 26 bases between the two ends. Germline-derived CDR1 and CDR2 are MDHEN and SYDVKM. CDR3 sequence (DNA): TGTGCCAGCCGATCCTCTGAGGCGCCAGGGCTAAGCTATGGCTACACCTTC. This codes for CASRSSEAPGLSYGYTF.

J is TRBJ2-3 and V is TRBV30, with TRBD1 identical over 9 bases. This CDR3 spans 14 amino acids. Germline values: CDR1 GTSNPN, CDR2 SVGIG (reference sequence). The J segment lost 5 bases and the V segment lost 2 bases, leaving 5 bases of the junction unmatched. The CDR3 nucleotides are TGTGCCTGGAGTAAGGGACAGGGAAGAGATACGCAGTATTTT. It encodes CAWSKGQGRDTQYF.

CDR3 nucleotides: TGTGCCAGTAGTATTCCTGGCAGGGGTGGCCAGCCCCAGCATTTT. This encodes CASSIPGRGGQPQHF. The chain uses TRBV19 and TRBJ1-5, with D perhaps matching TRBD1 (6 bases). The V end was cut by 3 bases, the J end by 7 bases, with 16 bases between. Per the germline V gene, CDR1 is LNHDA and CDR2 is SQIVND (reference sequence). This CDR3 region has 15 residues.

The CDR3 bases are TGTGCCAGCGGATATAGCGAAGAGACCCAGTACTTC. Translating it yields CASGYSEETQYF. The gene calls are TRBV2 and TRBJ2-5, with D possibly matching TRBD2 (5 bases). This CDR3 spans 12 amino acids. Looked up from germline, CDR1 is SNHLY and CDR2 is FYNNEI. The V end lost 8 bases, the J end lost 3 bases, and 10 bases lay between the germline ends.

This chain links TRBV3-1 (or the pseudogene TRBV3-2) with TRBJ2-1; 12 bases are shared with TRBD2. Trimming at V came to 5 bases and at J to 2 bases, leaving 1 base not matched to a gene. The CDR3 covers 15 residues. Germline values: CDR1 LGHDT, CDR2 YNNKEL (reference sequence). The CDR3 loop reads CASSRTSGAYNEQFF. CDR3 in DNA: TGTGCCAGCAGCAGGACTAGCGGGGCCTACAATGAGCAGTTCTTC.

The chain links TRBV27 to TRBJ1-1; D unclear. CDR3 length: 14 amino acids. Germline loops: CDR1 MNHEY, CDR2 SMNVEV (reference sequence). The ends were cut back, 3 bases at V and 1 base at J, with 9 bases in the middle. The CDR3 nucleotides are TGTGCCAGCAGTTTGGAGGGATGGAACACTGAAGCTTTCTTT. Translation: CASSLEGWNTEAFF.

This clone was seen a single time. The gene calls are TRBV27 and TRBJ1-1; D possibly corresponds to TRBD1 (6 bases). The V and J ends lost 3 bases and 2 bases respectively, with 13 bases between them. This CDR3 is 15 amino acids long. From germline, CDR1 is MNHEY and CDR2 SMNVEV (reference sequence). The CDR3 nucleotides are TGTGCCAGCAGTTTCAAGGGGGGGGCTAACACTGAAGCTTTCTTT. As protein: CASSFKGGANTEAFF.

V usage is TRBV10-3 and J usage is TRBJ2-6; D may be TRBD1 (5 bases). Per the germline V gene, CDR1 is ENHRY and CDR2 is SYGVKD. V lost 4 bases and J 1 base, leaving 8 bases between the germline ends. CDR3 length: 15 amino acids. CDR3 coding DNA: TGTGCCATCAGTGCGGACAATTCTGGGGCCAACGTCCTGACTTTC. Amino acid sequence: CAISADNSGANVLTF.

This clone came up a few times. The chain recombines TRBV5-5 with TRBJ1-5, with 7 bases identical to TRBD1. The CDR3 runs 14 residues. The V gene end was trimmed by 4 bases and the J gene end by 7 bases; junction bases not matched to a gene: 8. Germline-derived CDR1 and CDR2 are SGHKS and YYEKEE (reference sequence). The CDR3 nucleotides read TGTGCCAGCAGCCCTGACAGGGCCGGCCAGCCCCAGCATTTT. Residues: CASSPDRAGQPQHF.

The gene calls are TRBV4-1 and TRBJ2-3, with D uncertain. In germline, CDR1 is MGHRA, CDR2 YSYEKL. Trimming cost V 1 base and J 3 bases, with 8 bases left between them. There are 14 residues in the CDR3. As DNA, the CDR3 is TGCGCCAGCAGCCAAGGTTCTATAACAGATACGCAGTATTTT. This codes for CASSQGSITDTQYF.

V is TRBV6-5 and J is TRBJ2-7, with 8 bases matching TRBD1. CDR1 is MNHEY and CDR2 is SVGAGI in the germline V gene. The length of the CDR3 is 15 residues. Trimming took 7 bases from V and 0 from J; bases not matched to a gene: 8. CDR3 amino acids: CASNPRTGRSYEQYF. The CDR3 nucleotides read TGTGCCAGCAATCCCCGGACAGGGCGCTCCTACGAGCAGTACTTC.

This chain links TRBV6-2 or TRBV6-3 with TRBJ1-1, with a possible D match to TRBD1 (5 bases). V was pared by 2 bases and J by 1 base, with 14 bases between. The CDR3 has 16 amino acids. Germline assignment: CDR1 MNHEY and CDR2 SVGEGT. This CDR3 reads CASSYGWGGENTEAFF. The CDR3 DNA reads as TGTGCCAGCAGTTACGGTTGGGGAGGGGAGAACACTGAAGCTTTCTTT.

The V and J genes are TRBV6-6 and TRBJ1-1; the D is unclear. Deletions cut 5 bases from V and 4 bases from J, with 8 bases between. Germline V gene lookup returns CDR1 MNHNY and CDR2 SVGAGI (reference sequence). This CDR3 spans 12 amino acids. DNA of the CDR3: TGTGCCAGCAGTCCCGTAGCCACTGAAGCTTTCTTT. Encoded protein: CASSPVATEAFF.

V is TRBV3-1 (or the pseudogene TRBV3-2) and J is TRBJ2-7; 14 bases are shared with TRBD2. This CDR3 is built from 15 residues. CDR1 is LGHDT, CDR2 YNNKEL, per germline (reference sequence). Trimming at V came to 4 bases and at J to 6 bases, leaving 5 bases not matched to a gene. The CDR3 sequence: CASSRTGTSGGEQYF. The CDR3 DNA reads TGTGCCAGCAGCCGGACTGGGACTAGCGGGGGCGAGCAGTACTTC.